This T cell receptor beta chain was identified in a study of siplizumab effects on memory and regulatory T cells. In its sample, this clone was seen once. Antigen specificity is unknown. Study results and caveats: Among sequences traceable to unstimulated CD4+ memory cells, alloreactive ones were significantly reduced by siplizumab. Contribution to the alloresponse seemed major for naive T cells, which also seemed more diverse than memory cells. Unstimulated subsets contained matches for only a minor fraction of alloreactive clones.

Using immunoSEQ multiplex PCR, the repertoire was profiled, and TCRdb retains in-frame clones only, with some absent. In the table there are 60,000 to 65,000 clones, 79% of which are singletons. CDR3 length: 13 amino acids. The junction had 4 bases not matched to a gene; V was cut back by 5 bases and J by 4 bases. Germline lookup yields CDR1 MNHEY and CDR2 SVGAGI. This TCR was sampled from a human donor in good health. The sequenced sample consisted of memory CD4+ T cells sorted from blood. This rearrangement joins TRBV6-5 to TRBJ1-2, with 7 bases matching TRBD1. This CDR3 reads CASSPSGGYGYTF. DNA of the CDR3: TGTGCCAGCAGTCCCTCAGGGGGCTATGGCTACACCTTC.